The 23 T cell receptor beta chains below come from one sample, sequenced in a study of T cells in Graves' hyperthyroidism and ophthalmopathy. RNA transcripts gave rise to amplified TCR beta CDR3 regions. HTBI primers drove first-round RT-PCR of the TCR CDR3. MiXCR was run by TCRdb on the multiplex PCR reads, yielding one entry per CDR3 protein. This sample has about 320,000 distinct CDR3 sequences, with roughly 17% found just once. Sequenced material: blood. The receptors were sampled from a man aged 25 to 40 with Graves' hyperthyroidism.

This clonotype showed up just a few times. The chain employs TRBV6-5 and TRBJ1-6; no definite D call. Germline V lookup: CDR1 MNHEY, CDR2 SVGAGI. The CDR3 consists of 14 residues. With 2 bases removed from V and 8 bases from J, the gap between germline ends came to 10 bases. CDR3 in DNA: TGTGCCAGCAGTTACCCGGGCGTCTATTCACCCCTCCACTTT. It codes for CASSYPGVYSPLHF.

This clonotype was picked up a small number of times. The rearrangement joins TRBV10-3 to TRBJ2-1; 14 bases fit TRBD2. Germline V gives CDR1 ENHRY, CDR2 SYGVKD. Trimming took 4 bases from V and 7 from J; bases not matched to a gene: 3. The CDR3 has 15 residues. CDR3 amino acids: CAISGGTSGRNEQFF. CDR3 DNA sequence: TGTGCCATCAGTGGAGGGACTAGCGGGAGAAATGAGCAGTTCTTC.

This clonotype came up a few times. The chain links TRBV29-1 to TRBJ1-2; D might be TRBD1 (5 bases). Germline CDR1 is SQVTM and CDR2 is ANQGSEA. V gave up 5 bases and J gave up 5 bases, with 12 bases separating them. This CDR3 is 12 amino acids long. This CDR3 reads CSVRQTTYGYTF. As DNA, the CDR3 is TGCAGCGTTAGACAGACAACGTATGGCTACACCTTC.

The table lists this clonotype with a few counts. DNA for the CDR3: TGTGCCAGCAGCTCGGGTGGAGGGGATACGCAGTATTTT. Its protein is CASSSGGGDTQYF. The J gene is TRBJ2-3, the V gene TRBV7-3; D is perhaps TRBD2 (6 bases). Germline assignment: CDR1 SGHTA and CDR2 FQGTGA. V lost 4 bases and J 6 bases, leaving 11 bases between the germline ends. The CDR3 covers 13 residues.

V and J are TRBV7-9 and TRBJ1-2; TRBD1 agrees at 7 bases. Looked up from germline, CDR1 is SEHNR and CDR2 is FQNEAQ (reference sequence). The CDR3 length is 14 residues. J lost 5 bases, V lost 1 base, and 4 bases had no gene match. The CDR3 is CASSLGGTEYGYTF. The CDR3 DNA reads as TGTGCCAGCAGCTTAGGAGGGACAGAGTATGGCTACACCTTC.

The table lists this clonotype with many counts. Here the CDR3 reads CASSEGYSNQPQHF. The CDR3 DNA is TGTGCCAGCAGTGAGGGATATAGCAATCAGCCCCAGCATTTT. The genes are TRBV2 and TRBJ1-5; D is unclear. Germline V gene lookup returns CDR1 SNHLY and CDR2 FYNNEI. Between the trimmed V and J ends, which lost 3 bases and 0 bases, there was a span of 6 bases. The length of the CDR3 is 14 residues.

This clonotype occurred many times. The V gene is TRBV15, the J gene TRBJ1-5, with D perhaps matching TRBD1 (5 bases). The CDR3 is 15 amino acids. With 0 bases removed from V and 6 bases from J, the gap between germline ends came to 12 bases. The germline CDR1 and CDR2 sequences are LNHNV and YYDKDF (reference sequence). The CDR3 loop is CATSRDYETGQPQHF. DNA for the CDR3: TGTGCCACCAGCAGAGATTACGAAACAGGTCAGCCCCAGCATTTT.

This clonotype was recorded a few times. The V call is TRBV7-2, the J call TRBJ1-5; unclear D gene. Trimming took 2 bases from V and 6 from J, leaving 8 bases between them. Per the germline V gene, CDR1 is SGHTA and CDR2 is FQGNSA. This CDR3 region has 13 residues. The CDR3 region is CASSLISGQPQHF. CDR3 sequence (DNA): TGTGCCAGCAGCTTAATCTCGGGTCAGCCCCAGCATTTT.

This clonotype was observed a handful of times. The CDR3 DNA reads as TGTGCCAGCAGCCAAGCGGGGACACCCAACACCGGGGAGCTGTTTTTT. As protein: CASSQAGTPNTGELFF. The chain uses TRBV11-2 and TRBJ2-2, with D possibly TRBD2 on 7 matching bases. The CDR3 totals 16 residues. Germline CDR1 SGHAT, CDR2 FQNNGV. Trimming removed 5 bases at V and 2 bases at J, with 15 bases between. Full variable domain (outside the CDR3, taken from reference TRBV11-2 and TRBJ2-2): EAGVAQSPRYKIIEKRQSVAFWCNPISGHATLYWYQQILGQGPKLLIQFQNNGVVDDSQLPKDRFSAERLKGVDSTLKIQPAKLEDSAVYLCASSQAGTPNTGELFFGEGSRLTVL.

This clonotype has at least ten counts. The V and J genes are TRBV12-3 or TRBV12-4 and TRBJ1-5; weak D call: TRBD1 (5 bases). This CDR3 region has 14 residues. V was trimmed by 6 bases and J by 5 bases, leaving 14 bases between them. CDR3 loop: CASRITRGDQPQHF. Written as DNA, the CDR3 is TGTGCCAGCAGGATAACCCGGGGGGATCAGCCCCAGCATTTT.

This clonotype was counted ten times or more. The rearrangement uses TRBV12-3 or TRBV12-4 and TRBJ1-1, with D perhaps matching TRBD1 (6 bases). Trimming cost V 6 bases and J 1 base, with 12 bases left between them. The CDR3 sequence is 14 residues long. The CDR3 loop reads CASSLGQSNTEAFF. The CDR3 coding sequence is TGTGCCAGCAGCCTCGGACAGTCGAACACTGAAGCTTTCTTT.

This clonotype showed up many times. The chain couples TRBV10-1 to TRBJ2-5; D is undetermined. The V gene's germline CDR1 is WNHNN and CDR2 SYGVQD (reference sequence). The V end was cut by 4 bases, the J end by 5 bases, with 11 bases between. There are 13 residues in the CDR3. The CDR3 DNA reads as TGCGCCAGCAGTGCTCCAGGCAAGGAGACCCAGTACTTC. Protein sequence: CASSAPGKETQYF.

CDR3 in DNA: TGCAGCGTCCACACTTCCTACGAGCAGTACTTC. Protein: CSVHTSYEQYF. The chain links TRBV29-1 to TRBJ2-7, with unresolved D. The V and J ends lost 6 bases and 1 base respectively, with 7 bases between them. Per germline, CDR1 SQVTM and CDR2 ANQGSEA. This CDR3 has 11 residues.

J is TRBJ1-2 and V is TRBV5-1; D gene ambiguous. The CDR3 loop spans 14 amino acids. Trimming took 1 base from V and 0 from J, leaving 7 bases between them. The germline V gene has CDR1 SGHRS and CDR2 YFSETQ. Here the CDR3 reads CASSLTAPNYGYTF. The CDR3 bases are TGCGCCAGCAGCTTGACGGCTCCTAACTATGGCTACACCTTC.

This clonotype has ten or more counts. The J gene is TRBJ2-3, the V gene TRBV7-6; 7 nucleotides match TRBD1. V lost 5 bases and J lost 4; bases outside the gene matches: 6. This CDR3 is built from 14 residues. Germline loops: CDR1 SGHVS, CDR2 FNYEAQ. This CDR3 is CASSSTGESDTQYF. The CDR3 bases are TGTGCCAGCAGCAGTACAGGGGAATCAGATACGCAGTATTTT.

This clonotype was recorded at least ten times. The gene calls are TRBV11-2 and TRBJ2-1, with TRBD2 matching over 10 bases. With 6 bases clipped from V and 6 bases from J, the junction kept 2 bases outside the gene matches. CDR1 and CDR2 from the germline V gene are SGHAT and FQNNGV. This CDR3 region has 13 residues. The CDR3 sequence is CASRSSGSNEQFF. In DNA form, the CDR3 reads TGTGCCAGCAGGTCTAGCGGGAGCAATGAGCAGTTCTTC.

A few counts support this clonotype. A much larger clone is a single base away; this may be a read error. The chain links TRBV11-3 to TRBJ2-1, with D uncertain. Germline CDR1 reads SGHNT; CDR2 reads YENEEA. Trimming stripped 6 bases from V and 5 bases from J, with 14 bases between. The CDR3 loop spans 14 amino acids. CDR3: CASSLPESHNEQFF. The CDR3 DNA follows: TGTGCCAGCAGTTTGCCAGAATCCCACAATGAGCAGTTCTTC.

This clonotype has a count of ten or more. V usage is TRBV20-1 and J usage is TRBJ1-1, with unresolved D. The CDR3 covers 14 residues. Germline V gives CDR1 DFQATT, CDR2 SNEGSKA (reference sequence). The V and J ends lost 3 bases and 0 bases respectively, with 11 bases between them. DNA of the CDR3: TGCAGTGCTAGGGGCGGGTTGGTGAACACTGAAGCTTTCTTT. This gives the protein CSARGGLVNTEAFF.

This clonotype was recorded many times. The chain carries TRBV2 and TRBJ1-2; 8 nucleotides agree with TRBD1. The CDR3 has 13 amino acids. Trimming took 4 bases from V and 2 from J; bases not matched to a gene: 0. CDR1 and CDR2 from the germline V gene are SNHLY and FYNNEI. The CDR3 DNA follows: TGTGCCAGCAGTGGGGACAGGAACTATGGCTACACCTTC. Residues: CASSGDRNYGYTF.

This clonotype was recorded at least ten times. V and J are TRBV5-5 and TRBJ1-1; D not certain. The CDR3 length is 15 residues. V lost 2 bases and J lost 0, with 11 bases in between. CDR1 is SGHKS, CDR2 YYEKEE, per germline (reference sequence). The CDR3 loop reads CASSFRVALNTEAFF. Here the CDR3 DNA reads TGTGCCAGCAGCTTCCGGGTGGCCCTGAACACTGAAGCTTTCTTT.

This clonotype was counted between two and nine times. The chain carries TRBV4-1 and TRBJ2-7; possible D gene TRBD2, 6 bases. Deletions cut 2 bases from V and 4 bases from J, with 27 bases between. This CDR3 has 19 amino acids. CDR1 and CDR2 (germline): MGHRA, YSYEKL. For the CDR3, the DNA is TGCGCCAGCAGCCAAAGCAAAACAGGTCTACTAGCATCGAGATACGAGCAGTACTTC. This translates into CASSQSKTGLLASRYEQYF.

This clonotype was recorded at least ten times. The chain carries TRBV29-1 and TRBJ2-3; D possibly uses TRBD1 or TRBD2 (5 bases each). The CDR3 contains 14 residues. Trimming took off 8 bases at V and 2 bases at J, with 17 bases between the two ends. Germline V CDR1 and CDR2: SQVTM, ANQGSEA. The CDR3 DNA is TGCAGCCCCGGGGAAGGGGCGGTCACAGATACGCAGTATTTT. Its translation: CSPGEGAVTDTQYF.

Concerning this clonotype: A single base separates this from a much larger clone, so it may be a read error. The CDR3 nucleotides are TGTGCCAGCAGCCAGGAAGGGGGGAACACTGAAGCTTCCTTT. Translation gives CASSQEGGNTEASF. This chain joins TRBV3-1 and TRBJ1-1; D perhaps matches TRBD1 (6 bases). Germline V gene lookup returns CDR1 LGHDT and CDR2 YNNKEL (reference sequence). The CDR3 spans 14 residues.